The TCR beta chain described here comes from a study of regulatory T cells in long-lasting Graves disease. This clonotype has ten or more counts. Time point: newly diagnosed GD, antithyroid drugs for less than 3 months. After RNA was extracted from PBMCs, the TCR library was made from it. Researchers made TCR beta libraries by using iRepertoire HTBI primers and running Arm-PCR on CDR3 regions. Using its own MiXCR run on the multiplex PCR reads, TCRdb lists one record per CDR3 protein. The table lists approximately 310,000 distinct CDR3 sequences, about 20% of them singletons, with less than 45% in the top ten. The material sequenced was peripheral blood mononuclear cells (PBMCs), taken at new diagnosis, from a patient treated with antithyroid drugs. The sequence was obtained from a female donor with Graves disease.

CDR3 protein: CASSEQGSYEQYF. In DNA, the CDR3 is TGCGCCAGCAGCGAACAGGGCAGCTACGAGCAGTACTTC. The chain couples TRBV5-1 to TRBJ2-7; D possibly corresponds to TRBD1 (6 bases). The CDR3 loop spans 13 amino acids. Germline CDR1 and CDR2: SGHRS and YFSETQ. The germline V and J ends were trimmed by 4 bases and 3 bases, with 11 bases remaining between them. Looking up the rest from reference TRBV5-1 and TRBJ2-7 gives the full variable domain: KAGVTQTPRYLIKTRGQQVTLSCSPISGHRSVSWYQQTPGQGLQFLFEYFSETQRNKGNFPGRFSGRQFSNSRSEMNVSTLELGDSALYLCASSEQGSYEQYFGPGTRLTVT.